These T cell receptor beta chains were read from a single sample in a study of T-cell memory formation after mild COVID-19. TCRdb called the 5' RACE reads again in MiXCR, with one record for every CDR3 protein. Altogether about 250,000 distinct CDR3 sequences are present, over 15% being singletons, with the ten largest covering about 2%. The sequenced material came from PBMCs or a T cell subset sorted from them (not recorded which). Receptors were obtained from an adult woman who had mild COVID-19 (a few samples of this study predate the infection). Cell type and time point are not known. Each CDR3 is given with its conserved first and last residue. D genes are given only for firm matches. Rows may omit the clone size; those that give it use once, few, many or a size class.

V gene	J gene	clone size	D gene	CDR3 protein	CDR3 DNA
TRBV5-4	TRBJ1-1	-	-	CASSLDVGSEAFF	TGTGCCAGCAGCTTGGATGTGGGTTCTGAAGCTTTCTTT
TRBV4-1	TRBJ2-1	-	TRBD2	CASSQDPSGGAYNEQFF	TGCGCCAGCAGCCAAGACCCTAGCGGGGGGGCCTACAATGAGCAGTTCTTC
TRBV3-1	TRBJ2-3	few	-	CASGGAYTDTQYF	TGTGCCAGCGGGGGAGCCTACACAGATACGCAGTATTTT
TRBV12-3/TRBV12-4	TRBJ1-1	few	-	CASRVRMNTEAFF	TGTGCCAGCAGAGTTCGGATGAACACTGAAGCTTTCTTT
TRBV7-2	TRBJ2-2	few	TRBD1	CASSFQRQGFNGELFF	TGTGCCAGCAGCTTTCAGCGACAGGGGTTTAACGGGGAGCTGTTTTTT
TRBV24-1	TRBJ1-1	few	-	CATAGGLGTEAFF	TGTGCCACCGCCGGGGGGCTAGGCACTGAAGCTTTCTTT
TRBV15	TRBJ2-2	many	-	CATSRAPGTGELFF	TGTGCCACCAGCAGAGCACCCGGAACCGGGGAGCTGTTTTTT
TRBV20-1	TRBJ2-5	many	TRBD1	CSARAPGQQETQYF	TGCAGTGCTAGAGCTCCGGGACAGCAAGAGACCCAGTACTTC
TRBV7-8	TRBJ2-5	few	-	CASSLAELTAIGTQYF	TGTGCCAGCAGCTTAGCCGAACTGACGGCAATTGGGACCCAGTACTTC
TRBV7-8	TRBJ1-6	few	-	CASSPPSSPLHF	TGTGCCAGCAGCCCACCAAGTTCACCCCTCCACTTT
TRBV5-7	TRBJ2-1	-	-	CASSCCRDSSSYNEQFF	TGTGCCAGCAGCTGTTGCCGGGACTCGAGCTCCTACAATGAGCAGTTCTTC
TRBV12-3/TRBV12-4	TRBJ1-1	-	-	CASSSGSSLLAFF	TGTGCCAGCAGCTCGGGGTCGTCCTTACTAGCTTTCTTT
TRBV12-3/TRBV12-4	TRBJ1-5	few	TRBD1	CASSHRTGASNQPQHF	TGTGCCAGCAGTCACCGGACAGGGGCAAGCAATCAGCCCCAGCATTTT
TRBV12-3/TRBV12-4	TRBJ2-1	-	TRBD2	CASSLGTSNEQFF	TGTGCCAGCAGTTTAGGGACTAGTAATGAGCAGTTCTTC
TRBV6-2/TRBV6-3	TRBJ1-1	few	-	CASTTLPGATEAFF	TGTGCCAGCACAACACTTCCGGGGGCCACTGAAGCTTTCTTT
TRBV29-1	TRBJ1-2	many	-	CSVENVLNYGYTF	TGCAGCGTTGAAAATGTCCTTAACTATGGCTACACCTTC
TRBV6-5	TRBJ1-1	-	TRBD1	CASSWSRGTEAFF	TGTGCCAGCAGTTGGTCCAGGGGGACTGAAGCTTTCTTT
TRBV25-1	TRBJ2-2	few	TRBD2	CASRRETGELFF	TGTGCCAGCAGGCGGGAGACCGGGGAGCTGTTTTTT
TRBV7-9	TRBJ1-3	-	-	CASSWGDPSSGNTIYF	TGTGCCAGCAGCTGGGGGGACCCGAGCTCTGGAAACACCATATATTTT
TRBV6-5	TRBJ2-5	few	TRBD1	CASRVGGAETQYF	TGTGCCAGCAGAGTAGGGGGCGCGGAGACCCAGTACTTC
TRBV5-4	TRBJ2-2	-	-	CASSEDSNRPTGELFF	TGTGCCAGCAGCGAGGACTCGAATAGACCCACCGGGGAGCTGTTTTTT
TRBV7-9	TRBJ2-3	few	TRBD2	CASSPSRWGGTDTQYF	TGTGCCAGCAGCCCGTCCCGTTGGGGGGGGACAGATACGCAGTATTTT
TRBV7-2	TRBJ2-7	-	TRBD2	CASSPRQGLGAEQYF	TGTGCCAGCAGCCCCAGGCAGGGACTAGGTGCCGAGCAGTACTTC
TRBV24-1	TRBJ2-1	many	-	CATSDKNRVQFF	TGTGCCACCAGTGATAAAAATAGGGTCCAGTTCTTC
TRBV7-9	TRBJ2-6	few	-	CASIHWGFAGANVLTF	TGTGCCAGCATCCACTGGGGCTTCGCTGGGGCCAACGTCCTGACTTTC